A single sample is the source of the 2 T cell receptor beta chains below, sequenced in a study of beta chain features in type 1 diabetes. TCRB transcripts that were expressed got sequenced, as all of the isolated RNA had been reverse transcribed. Assay: immunoSEQ multiplex PCR; the TCRdb copy retains only in-frame clones and omits some. The sample yields approximately 15,000 clones, over 45% seen once. Specimen: stem cell memory CD4+ T cells from blood. These receptors came from a woman aged 18-29 years in good health.

The V and J genes are TRBV2 and TRBJ2-3; D perhaps matches TRBD2 (6 bases). The germline V gene encodes CDR1 SNHLY and CDR2 FYNNEI. V was clipped by 8 bases and J by 1 base, with 10 bases between them. The CDR3 consists of 13 residues. The CDR3 DNA reads as TGTGCCAGCGGGCGGGAAGGCACAGATACGCAGTATTTT. Translating gives CASGREGTDTQYF.

DNA of the CDR3: TGTGCCAGCAGGATGCAGGGGGCGCGAAGTGAAGCTTTCTTT. As protein: CASRMQGARSEAFF. The J gene is TRBJ1-1, the V gene TRBV6-5; 8 nucleotides align to TRBD1. Losses at the gene ends were 6 bases for V and 7 bases for J; bases not matched to a gene: 10. CDR1 and CDR2 from the germline V gene are MNHEY and SVGAGI. The CDR3 consists of 14 residues.